Each of the 29 T cell receptor beta chains below was sequenced from the same sample in a study of neoadjuvant anti-PD-1 for oral cavity cancer. Time point: after neoadjuvant nivolumab, at surgical resection. Clones were read by immunoSEQ multiplex PCR, and TCRdb kept only the in-frame ones, dropping some. The top ten clones hold around 40% of a sample with around 15,000 clones, roughly 40% of them seen once. Sequences were derived from tumor tissue, sampled after nivolumab (anti-PD-1) treatment. These receptors were collected from a person aged 40 to 85 with oral cavity squamous cell carcinoma.

This chain uses TRBV2 with TRBJ2-3, with 7 positions matching TRBD1. Trimming cost V 1 base and J 1 base; bases outside gene matches: 2. This CDR3 spans 15 amino acids. CDR1 SNHLY and CDR2 FYNNEI come from the germline V gene. The CDR3 here is CASSEGGTGTDTQYF. The CDR3 nucleotides are TGTGCCAGCAGTGAAGGGGGGACAGGCACAGATACGCAGTATTTT.

This clone was found a few times. CDR3 region: CASSREWRVNEQFF. CDR3 in DNA: TGTGCCAGCAGCCGGGAGTGGAGGGTCAATGAGCAGTTCTTC. The chain carries TRBV7-6 and TRBJ2-1; D possibly corresponds to TRBD2 (6 bases). The CDR3 contains 14 residues. V lost 5 bases to trimming and J lost 6 bases, with 14 bases between them. The V gene's germline CDR1 is SGHVS and CDR2 FNYEAQ. The full variable domain, completed using reference TRBV7-6 and TRBJ2-1, is GAGVSQSPRYKVTKRGQDVALRCDPISGHVSLYWYRQALGQGPEFLTYFNYEAQQDKSGLPNDRFSAERPEGSISTLTIQRTEQRDSAMYRCASSREWRVNEQFFGPGTRLTVL.

This clone was seen only a few times. The V and J genes are TRBV11-2 and TRBJ1-6, with D tentatively TRBD1 (6 bases). The CDR3 extends over 14 amino acids. Looked up from germline, CDR1 is SGHAT and CDR2 is FQNNGV. Trimming removed 6 bases from V and 6 bases from J, with 12 bases in between. In nucleotides, the CDR3 is TGTGCCAGCAGACAGGGTATTCGTAATTCACCCCTCCACTTT. It is translated as CASRQGIRNSPLHF.

This clone was recorded a few times. The chain couples TRBV4-3 to TRBJ2-7, with 7 bases fitting TRBD1. The CDR3 covers 14 residues. Per germline, CDR1 LGHNA and CDR2 YSLEER. J lost 2 bases, V lost 5 bases, and 6 bases had no gene match. As DNA, the CDR3 is TGCGCCAGCAGCGGGAACAGGGGCGCCTACGAGCAGTACTTC. Translation gives CASSGNRGAYEQYF.

This clone occurred a few times. V is TRBV7-2 and J is TRBJ1-1, with TRBD1 matching 9 bases. After removal of 0 bases from V and 1 base from J, the junction contained 0 bases not matched to a gene. Germline CDR1 and CDR2: SGHTA and FQGNSA. This CDR3 has 15 amino acids. This CDR3 is CASSLADRGNTEAFF. DNA of the CDR3: TGTGCCAGCAGCTTAGCGGACAGGGGGAACACTGAAGCTTTCTTT.

The rearrangement joins TRBV2 to TRBJ1-2; no clear D. CDR1 SNHLY and CDR2 FYNNEI come from the germline V gene. The CDR3 length is 11 residues. Trimming shortened V by 10 bases and J by 3 bases, and 9 bases separated the two germline ends. CDR3 sequence (DNA): TGTGCCAAGAGATGGGACTATGGCTACACCTTC. It encodes CAKRWDYGYTF.

This clone has just a few counts. This rearrangement joins TRBV14 to TRBJ2-7; D is ambiguous. The V gene's germline CDR1 is SGHDN and CDR2 FVKESK. The length of the CDR3 is 11 residues. Trimming removed 2 bases from V and 3 bases from J, with 2 bases in between. Written as DNA, the CDR3 is TGTGCCAGCAGCCAAATCTACGAGCAGTACTTC. Its translation is CASSQIYEQYF.

At least ten counts were recorded for this clone. V usage is TRBV25-1 and J usage is TRBJ1-1; possible D gene TRBD1, 5 bases. Trimming took off 1 base at V and 1 base at J, with 16 bases between the two ends. The CDR3 is made up of 17 amino acids. Germline V CDR1 and CDR2: MGHDK, SYGVNS. In DNA form, the CDR3 reads TGTGCCAGCAGTGAATGGGGCCTCCGGGGGTCGAACACTGAAGCTTTCTTT. It translates to CASSEWGLRGSNTEAFF.

This clone was observed a handful of times. This chain uses TRBV5-6 with TRBJ1-3; 10 bases are shared with TRBD1. CDR1 is SGHDT, CDR2 YYEEEE, per germline. CDR3 length: 15 residues. J lost 2 bases, V lost 4 bases, and 3 bases had no gene match. In DNA form, the CDR3 reads TGTGCCAGCAGCGCGACAGGGGGCGCTGGAAACACCATATATTTT. Protein: CASSATGGAGNTIYF.

This clone was recorded a few times. The rearrangement links TRBV18 to TRBJ2-7, with 9 bases aligning to TRBD1. The germline V gene encodes CDR1 KGHSH and CDR2 LQKENI. V was clipped by 5 bases and J by 7 bases; unmatched bases: 9. The CDR3 consists of 14 residues. The CDR3 coding sequence is TGTGCCAGCTCAGTTTCGGGACAGGGTCGAGAGCAGTACTTC. Its translation is CASSVSGQGREQYF.

The J gene is TRBJ2-5, the V gene TRBV9, with a tentative D call TRBD1 (5 bases). With 0 bases removed from V and 2 bases from J, the gap between germline ends came to 14 bases. The germline gives CDR1 SGDLS, CDR2 YYNGEE. CDR3 length: 16 residues. CDR3 sequence: CASSVAARGPQETQYF. Written as DNA, the CDR3 is TGTGCCAGCAGCGTAGCGGCAAGGGGCCCACAAGAGACCCAGTACTTC.

V and J are TRBV9 and TRBJ2-5, with 11 positions matching TRBD2. V dropped 1 base and J dropped 1; count of bases not matched to a gene: 0. Germline lookup yields CDR1 SGDLS and CDR2 YYNGEE. The CDR3 runs 15 residues. CDR3 loop: CASSVLAGGQETQYF. Here the CDR3 DNA reads TGTGCCAGCAGCGTACTAGCGGGGGGCCAAGAGACCCAGTACTTC.

This clone occurred once. The chain links TRBV9 to TRBJ2-7, with D hard to call. The CDR3 runs to 15 residues. The V gene lost 1 base and the J gene lost 5 bases, with 16 bases spanning the gap. Per the germline V gene, CDR1 is SGDLS and CDR2 is YYNGEE. CDR3 nucleotide sequence: TGTGCCAGCAGCGTATCGGTCGGGTCTGGCGACGAGCAGTACTTC. This translates into CASSVSVGSGDEQYF.

This clone came up a few times. V and J are TRBV11-2 and TRBJ1-5; no clear D gene. This CDR3 has 16 residues. V gave up 5 bases and J gave up 4 bases, with 18 bases separating them. Germline CDR1 is SGHAT and CDR2 is FQNNGV. The CDR3 sequence: CASSTDSGILNQPQHF. In DNA form, the CDR3 reads TGTGCCAGCAGCACCGACTCCGGGATCCTGAATCAGCCCCAGCATTTT.

The chain employs TRBV19 and TRBJ1-2; 7 nucleotides agree with TRBD1. V lost 6 bases and J lost 2; bases outside the gene matches: 9. CDR1 and CDR2 from the germline V gene are LNHDA and SQIVND (reference sequence). The CDR3 runs to 15 residues. The CDR3 sequence: CASSDPGQLNYGYTF. CDR3 sequence (DNA): TGTGCCAGTAGCGATCCGGGACAGCTCAACTATGGCTACACCTTC.

A few counts support this clone. The chain is built from TRBV29-1 and TRBJ1-4; 11 positions agree with TRBD1. The germline V gene has CDR1 SQVTM and CDR2 ANQGSEA. This CDR3 is built from 13 residues. V lost 6 bases to trimming and J lost 10 bases; unmatched junction nucleotides: 7. The CDR3 reads CSVVGTGGGKLFF. As DNA, the CDR3 is TGCAGCGTCGTGGGGACAGGGGGTGGAAAACTGTTTTTT.

J is TRBJ1-1 and V is TRBV28; D might be TRBD1 (5 bases). This CDR3 has 14 residues. With 1 base removed from V and 7 bases from J, the gap between germline ends came to 13 bases. Per the germline V gene, CDR1 is MDHEN and CDR2 is SYDVKM. The CDR3 loop reads CASSLSGDGNEAFF. In nucleotides, the CDR3 is TGTGCCAGCAGTTTATCTGGGGACGGGAATGAAGCTTTCTTT.

The chain uses TRBV12-5 and TRBJ1-2, with 7 bases matching TRBD1. V trimming: 0 bases; J trimming: 4 bases; junction bases outside the gene matches: 5. The CDR3 totals 15 residues. CDR1 is LGHNT and CDR2 is FRNRAP in the germline V gene. The CDR3 bases are TGTGCTAGTGGTTTGGTAGGGGGGACAGCCTATGGCTACACCTTC. This translates into CASGLVGGTAYGYTF.

The V and J genes are TRBV7-2 and TRBJ2-4, with TRBD1 matching 7 bases. The CDR3 sequence is 17 residues long. J lost 6 bases, V lost 6 bases, and 17 bases had no gene match. In germline, CDR1 is SGHTA, CDR2 FQGNSA. CDR3 protein: CASSYGQARSQGNIQYF. The DNA of the CDR3 is TGTGCCAGCAGTTACGGACAGGCGCGCTCCCAGGGAAACATTCAGTACTTC.

At least ten counts were recorded for this clone. The V call is TRBV27, the J call TRBJ2-7; the D gene is possibly TRBD2 (5 bases). Germline V gene lookup returns CDR1 MNHEY and CDR2 SMNVEV (reference sequence). Trimming took 11 bases from V and 5 from J, leaving 22 bases between them. The CDR3 loop spans 14 amino acids. The CDR3 region is CAAKRLGTGNEQYF. For the CDR3, the DNA is TGTGCCGCCAAGAGACTGGGTACGGGAAACGAGCAGTACTTC.

The CDR3 here is CASSLASGPRNEQYF. The CDR3 region has the DNA TGTGCCAGCAGCTTGGCCTCGGGTCCGAGGAACGAGCAGTACTTC. The V gene is TRBV5-6, the J gene TRBJ2-7; D remains ambiguous. V was shortened by 0 bases and J by 5 bases, with 15 bases between the two germline ends. Germline-derived CDR1 and CDR2 are SGHDT and YYEEEE. This CDR3 has 15 residues.

This clone showed up just a few times. This rearrangement joins TRBV2 to TRBJ1-1; no definite D call. The CDR3 length is 15 residues. V was trimmed by 1 base and J by 1 base, leaving 10 bases between them. The V gene's germline CDR1 is SNHLY and CDR2 FYNNEI. CDR3 sequence: CASSEGAGRNTEAFF. The CDR3 DNA reads as TGTGCCAGCAGTGAAGGGGCAGGTCGGAACACTGAAGCTTTCTTT. The full variable domain, completed using reference TRBV2 and TRBJ1-1, is EPEVTQTPSHQVTQMGQEVILRCVPISNHLYFYWYRQILGQKVEFLVSFYNNEISEKSEIFDDQFSVERPDGSNFTLKIRSTKLEDSAMYFCASSEGAGRNTEAFFGQGTRLTVV.

This clone was counted between two and nine times. The chain's CDR3 is CASTSPSSGANVLTF. The CDR3 DNA is TGTGCCAGCACTAGTCCAAGCTCTGGGGCCAACGTCCTGACTTTC. The chain links TRBV5-4 to TRBJ2-6; no clear D gene. This CDR3 contains 15 residues. CDR1 is SGHNT and CDR2 is YYREEE in the germline V gene (reference sequence). Trimming left V 6 bases short and J 0 bases short, with 10 bases between.

This clone was seen ten or more times. The chain recombines TRBV7-8 with TRBJ1-2, with 10 bases fitting TRBD1. The V and J ends lost 0 bases and 4 bases, in that order; junction bases with no gene match: 5. This CDR3 is 16 amino acids long. From germline, CDR1 is SGHVS and CDR2 FQNEAQ. CDR3 in DNA: TGTGCCAGCAGCTTAGCGACAGGGGGCGCGGTCTATGGCTACACCTTC. This gives the protein CASSLATGGAVYGYTF.

This chain uses TRBV10-3 with TRBJ1-6; 7 nucleotides match TRBD1. From germline, CDR1 is ENHRY and CDR2 SYGVKD. Trimming took 4 bases from V and 5 from J; bases not matched to a gene: 5. CDR3 length: 15 amino acids. The CDR3 loop is CAISGGTENNSPLHF. The DNA of the CDR3 is TGTGCCATCAGTGGCGGGACAGAAAATAATTCACCCCTCCACTTT.

The sample holds a few counts of this clone. The V gene is TRBV27, the J gene TRBJ2-3, with D perhaps matching TRBD1 or TRBD2 (6 bases each). V was cut by 6 bases and J by 3 bases, with 22 bases left in between. Germline-derived CDR1 and CDR2 are MNHEY and SMNVEV (reference sequence). The CDR3 is made up of 17 amino acids. CDR3 DNA sequence: TGTGCCAGCAGCCGACCGTTGGTGGGGGGCGGGACAGATACGCAGTATTTT. Its translation is CASSRPLVGGGTDTQYF.

V gene TRBV10-3 combines with J gene TRBJ2-3, with a weak D call TRBD2 (6 bases). V lost 0 bases and J 0 bases, leaving 7 bases between the germline ends. CDR3 size: 15 residues. CDR1 and CDR2 (germline): ENHRY, SYGVKD. The CDR3: CAISESGTSTDTQYF. DNA of the CDR3: TGTGCCATCAGTGAGTCTGGGACTAGCACAGATACGCAGTATTTT.

V and J are TRBV7-9 and TRBJ1-1; 7 nucleotides match TRBD1. The CDR3 has 15 residues. Trimming took 1 base from V and 1 from J; bases not matched to a gene: 3. Germline V gene sequence: CDR1 SEHNR, CDR2 FQNEAQ (reference sequence). The CDR3 DNA is TGTGCCAGCAGCTTAGATGGGACAGCGAACACTGAAGCTTTCTTT. Its translation: CASSLDGTANTEAFF. The variable domain in full, with the rest retrieved from reference TRBV7-9 and TRBJ1-1, is DTGVSQNPRHKITKRGQNVTFRCDPISEHNRLYWYRQTLGQGPEFLTYFQNEAQLEKSRLLSDRFSAERPKGSFSTLEIQRTEQGDSAMYLCASSLDGTANTEAFFGQGTRLTVV.

The V gene is TRBV7-9, the J gene TRBJ1-6, with no clear D. This CDR3 is 12 amino acids long. V was cut by 1 base and J by 10 bases, with 5 bases left in between. Germline-derived CDR1 and CDR2 are SEHNR and FQNEAQ (reference sequence). In nucleotides, the CDR3 is TGTGCCAGCAGCTTAGGAAACTCACCCCTCCACTTT. Translation: CASSLGNSPLHF.